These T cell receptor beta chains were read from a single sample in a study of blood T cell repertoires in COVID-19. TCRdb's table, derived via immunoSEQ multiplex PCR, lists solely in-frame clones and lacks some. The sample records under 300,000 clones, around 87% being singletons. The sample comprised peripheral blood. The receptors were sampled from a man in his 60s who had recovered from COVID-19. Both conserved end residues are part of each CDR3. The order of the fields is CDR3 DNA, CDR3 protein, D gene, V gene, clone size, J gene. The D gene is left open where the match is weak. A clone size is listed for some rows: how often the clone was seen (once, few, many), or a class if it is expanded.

TGTGCCAGCAGCGCGTACAGGGATAGCAATTATGGCTACACCTTC | CASSAYRDSNYGYTF | - | TRBV7-2 | - | TRBJ1-2
TGTGCCATCAGGGGACGAACAGGGCGTCCCTCTGGAAACACCATATATTTT | CAIRGRTGRPSGNTIYF | - | TRBV10-3 | - | TRBJ1-3
TGCAGCGTGTTCTATTGGGGGGAAAATGGCTACACCTTC | CSVFYWGENGYTF | - | TRBV29-1 | - | TRBJ1-2
TGCGCCAGCAGCCCCCAACGGCGGAGAATGAACACTGAAGCTTTCTTT | CASSPQRRRMNTEAFF | - | TRBV4-1 | once | TRBJ1-1
TGTGCCAGCAGTCCAAGACAGGTGCCGGGTAATGAAAAACTGTTTTTT | CASSPRQVPGNEKLFF | - | TRBV28 | - | TRBJ1-4
TGCAGCGTTGCCCGTAAAGCTCCGAACACTGAAGCTTTCTTT | CSVARKAPNTEAFF | - | TRBV29-1 | - | TRBJ1-1
TGTGCCAGCTCCCCCCTCTCGAGCAATCAGCCCCAGCATTTT | CASSPLSSNQPQHF | - | TRBV6-5 | - | TRBJ1-5
TGTGCCACCAGTGAAAGGACAGGGGGCTGGACCGGGGAGCTGTTTTTT | CATSERTGGWTGELFF | TRBD1 | TRBV24-1 | - | TRBJ2-2
TGTGCCAGCACCACGGACAGGGGCCACGAGCAGTACTTC | CASTTDRGHEQYF | TRBD1 | TRBV2 | - | TRBJ2-7
TGTGCCATAAAGGGGGTCGAAAAACTGTTTTTT | CAIKGVEKLFF | - | TRBV28 | - | TRBJ1-4
TGTGCCAGCAGCTCGGGTGAGCAGTTCTTC | CASSSGEQFF | - | TRBV7-9 | - | TRBJ2-1
TGCAGCGCTGAGGGTGAGCGGGACGAAAGCACAGATACGCAGTATTTT | CSAEGERDESTDTQYF | TRBD2 | TRBV29-1 | - | TRBJ2-3
TGTGCCAGTAGTACCCTAGGGACAGGGGCATTCAGAGCTTTCTTT | CASSTLGTGAFRAFF | TRBD1 | TRBV19 | - | TRBJ1-1
TGTGCCAGCAGCAGCGGAGGTTCCTACGAGCAGTACTTC | CASSSGGSYEQYF | - | TRBV7-2 | - | TRBJ2-7
TGTGCCAGCAGCTTGGAGGACAGCCAAATTATAAACAATGAGCAGTTCTTC | CASSLEDSQIINNEQFF | - | TRBV5-6 | once | TRBJ2-1
TGTGCCAGTGAGAGCCTTAGCTCCTACGAGCAGTACTTC | CASESLSSYEQYF | - | TRBV19 | - | TRBJ2-7